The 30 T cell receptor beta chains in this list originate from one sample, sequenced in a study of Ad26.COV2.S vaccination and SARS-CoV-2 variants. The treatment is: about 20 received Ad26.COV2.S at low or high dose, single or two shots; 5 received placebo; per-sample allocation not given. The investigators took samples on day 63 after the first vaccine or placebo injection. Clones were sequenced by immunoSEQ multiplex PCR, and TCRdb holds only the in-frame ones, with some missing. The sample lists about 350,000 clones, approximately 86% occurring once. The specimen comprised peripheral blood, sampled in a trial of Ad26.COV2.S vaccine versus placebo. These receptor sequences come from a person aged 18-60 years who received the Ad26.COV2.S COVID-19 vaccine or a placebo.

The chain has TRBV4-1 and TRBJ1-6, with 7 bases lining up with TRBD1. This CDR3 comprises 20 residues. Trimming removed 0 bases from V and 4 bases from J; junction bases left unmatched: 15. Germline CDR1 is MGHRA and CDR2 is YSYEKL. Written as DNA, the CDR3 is TGCGCCAGCAGCCAAGAGGATAAACGGGGACAGCTTCTTTATAATTCACCCCTCCACTTT. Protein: CASSQEDKRGQLLYNSPLHF.

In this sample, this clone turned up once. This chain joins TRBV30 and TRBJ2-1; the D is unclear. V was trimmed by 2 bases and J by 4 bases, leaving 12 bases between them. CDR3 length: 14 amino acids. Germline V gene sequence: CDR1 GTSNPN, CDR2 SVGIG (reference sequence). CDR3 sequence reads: CAWSFGNVYNEQFF. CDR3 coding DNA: TGTGCCTGGAGTTTCGGCAACGTTTACAATGAGCAGTTCTTC.

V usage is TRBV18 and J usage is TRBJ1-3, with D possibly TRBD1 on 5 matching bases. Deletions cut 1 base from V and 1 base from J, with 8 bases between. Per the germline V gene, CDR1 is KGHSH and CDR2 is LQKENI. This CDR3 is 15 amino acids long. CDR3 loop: CASSPLAGSGNTIYF. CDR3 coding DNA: TGTGCCAGCTCACCACTGGCAGGGTCTGGAAACACCATATATTTT.

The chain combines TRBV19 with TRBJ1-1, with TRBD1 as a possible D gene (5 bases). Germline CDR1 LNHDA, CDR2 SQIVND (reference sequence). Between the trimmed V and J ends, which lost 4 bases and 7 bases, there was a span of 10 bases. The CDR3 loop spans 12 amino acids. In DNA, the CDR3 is TGTGCCAGTAGTACAGGGTTTGGTGAAGCTTTCTTT. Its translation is CASSTGFGEAFF.

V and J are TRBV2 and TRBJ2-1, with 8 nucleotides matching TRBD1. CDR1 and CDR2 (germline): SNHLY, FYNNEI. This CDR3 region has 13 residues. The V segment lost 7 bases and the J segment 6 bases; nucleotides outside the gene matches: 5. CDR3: CASIQGTGNEQFF. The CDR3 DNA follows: TGTGCCAGCATCCAGGGGACAGGCAATGAGCAGTTCTTC. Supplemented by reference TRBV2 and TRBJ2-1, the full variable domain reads EPEVTQTPSHQVTQMGQEVILRCVPISNHLYFYWYRQILGQKVEFLVSFYNNEISEKSEIFDDQFSVERPDGSNFTLKIRSTKLEDSAMYFCASIQGTGNEQFFGPGTRLTVL.

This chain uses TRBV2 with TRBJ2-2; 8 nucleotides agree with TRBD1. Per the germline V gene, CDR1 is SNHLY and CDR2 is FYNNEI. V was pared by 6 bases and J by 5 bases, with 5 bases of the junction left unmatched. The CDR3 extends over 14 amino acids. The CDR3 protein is CASRRQGATGELFF. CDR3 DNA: TGTGCCAGCAGAAGGCAGGGGGCAACCGGGGAGCTGTTTTTT.

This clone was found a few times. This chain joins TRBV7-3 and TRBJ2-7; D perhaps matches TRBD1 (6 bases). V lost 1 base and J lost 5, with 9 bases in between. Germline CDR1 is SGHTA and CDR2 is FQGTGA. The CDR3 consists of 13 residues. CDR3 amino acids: CASSLRGPDEQYF. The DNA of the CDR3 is TGTGCCAGCAGCTTAAGGGGGCCCGACGAGCAGTACTTC.

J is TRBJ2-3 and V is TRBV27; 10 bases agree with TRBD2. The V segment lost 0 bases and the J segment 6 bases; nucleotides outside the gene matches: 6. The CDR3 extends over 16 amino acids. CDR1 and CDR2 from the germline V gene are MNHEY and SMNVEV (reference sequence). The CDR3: CASSLSPGLAQDTQYF. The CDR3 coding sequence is TGTGCCAGCAGTTTATCCCCGGGACTAGCGCAGGATACGCAGTATTTT.

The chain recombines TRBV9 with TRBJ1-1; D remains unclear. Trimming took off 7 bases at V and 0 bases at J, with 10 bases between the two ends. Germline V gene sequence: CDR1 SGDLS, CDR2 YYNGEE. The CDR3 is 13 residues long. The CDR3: CASSQAMNTEAFF. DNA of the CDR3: TGTGCCAGCTCCCAAGCAATGAACACTGAAGCTTTCTTT.

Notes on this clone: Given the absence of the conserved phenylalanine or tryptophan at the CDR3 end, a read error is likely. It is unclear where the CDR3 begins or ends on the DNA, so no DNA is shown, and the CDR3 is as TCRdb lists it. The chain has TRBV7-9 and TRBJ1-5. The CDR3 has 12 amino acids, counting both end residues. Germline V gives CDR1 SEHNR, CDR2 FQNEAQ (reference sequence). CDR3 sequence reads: CASSLCDEVKAP.

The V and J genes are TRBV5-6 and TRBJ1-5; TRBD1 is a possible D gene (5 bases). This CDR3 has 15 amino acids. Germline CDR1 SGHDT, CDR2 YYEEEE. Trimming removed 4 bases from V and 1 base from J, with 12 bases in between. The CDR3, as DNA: TGTGCCAGCAGCGGGAGAGGGGCGAGCAATCAGCCCCAGCATTTT. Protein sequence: CASSGRGASNQPQHF.

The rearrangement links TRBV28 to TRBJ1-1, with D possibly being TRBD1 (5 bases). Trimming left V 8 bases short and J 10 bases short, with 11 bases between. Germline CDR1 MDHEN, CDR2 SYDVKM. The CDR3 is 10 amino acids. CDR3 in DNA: TGTGCCAGCGGGAACCAGGGAGCTTTCTTT. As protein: CASGNQGAFF.

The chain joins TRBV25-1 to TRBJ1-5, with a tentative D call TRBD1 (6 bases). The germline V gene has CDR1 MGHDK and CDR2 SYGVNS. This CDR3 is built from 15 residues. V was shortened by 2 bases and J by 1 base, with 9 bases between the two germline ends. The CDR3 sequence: CASSEAGASNQPQHF. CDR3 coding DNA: TGTGCCAGCAGTGAAGCAGGGGCGAGCAATCAGCCCCAGCATTTT. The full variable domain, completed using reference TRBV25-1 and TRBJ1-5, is EADIYQTPRYLVIGTGKKITLECSQTMGHDKMYWYQQDPGMELHLIHYSYGVNSTEKGDLSSESTVSRIRTEHFPLTLESARPSHTSQYLCASSEAGASNQPQHFGDGTRLSIL.

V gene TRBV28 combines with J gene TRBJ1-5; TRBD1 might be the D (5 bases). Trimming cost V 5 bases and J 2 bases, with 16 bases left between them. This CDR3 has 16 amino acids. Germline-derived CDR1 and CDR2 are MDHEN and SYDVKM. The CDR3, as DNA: TGTGCCAGCAGTCGGAGGGGCGGACGTCGCAATCAGCCCCAGCATTTT. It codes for CASSRRGGRRNQPQHF.

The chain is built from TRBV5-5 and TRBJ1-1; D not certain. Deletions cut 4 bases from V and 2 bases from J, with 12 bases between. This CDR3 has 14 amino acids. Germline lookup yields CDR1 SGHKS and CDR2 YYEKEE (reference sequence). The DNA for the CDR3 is TGTGCCAGCAGCCCCAGAGTTTTAAACACTGAAGCTTTCTTT. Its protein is CASSPRVLNTEAFF.

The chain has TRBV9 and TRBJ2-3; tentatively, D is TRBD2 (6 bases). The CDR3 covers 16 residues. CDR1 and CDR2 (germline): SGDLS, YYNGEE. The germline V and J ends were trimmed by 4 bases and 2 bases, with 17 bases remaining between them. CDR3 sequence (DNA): TGTGCCAGCAGCCGCCTCGGCGGGACCCACACAGATACGCAGTATTTT. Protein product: CASSRLGGTHTDTQYF.

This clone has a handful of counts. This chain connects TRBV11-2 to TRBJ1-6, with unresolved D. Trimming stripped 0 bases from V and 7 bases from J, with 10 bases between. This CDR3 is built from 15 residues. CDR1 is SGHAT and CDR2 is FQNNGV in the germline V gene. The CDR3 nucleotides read TGTGCCAGCAGCTTAGATGAGGGCGCAAATTCACCCCTCCACTTT. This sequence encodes CASSLDEGANSPLHF.

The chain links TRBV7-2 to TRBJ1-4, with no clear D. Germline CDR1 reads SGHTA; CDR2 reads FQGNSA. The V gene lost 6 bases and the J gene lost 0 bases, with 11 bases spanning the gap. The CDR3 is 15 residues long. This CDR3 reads CASSYQSSTNEKLFF. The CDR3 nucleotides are TGTGCCAGCAGTTACCAGTCTTCAACTAATGAAAAACTGTTTTTT.

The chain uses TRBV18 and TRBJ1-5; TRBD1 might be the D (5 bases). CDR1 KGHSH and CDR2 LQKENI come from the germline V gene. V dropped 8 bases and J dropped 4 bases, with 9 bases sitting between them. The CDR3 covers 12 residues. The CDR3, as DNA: TGTGCCAGCCGACAGCATAATCAGCCCCAGCATTTT. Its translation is CASRQHNQPQHF.

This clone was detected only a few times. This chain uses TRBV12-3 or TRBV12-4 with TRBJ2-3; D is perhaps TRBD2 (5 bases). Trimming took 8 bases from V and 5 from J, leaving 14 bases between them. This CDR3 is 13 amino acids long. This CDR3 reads CASGRGEVDTQYF. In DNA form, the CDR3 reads TGTGCCAGCGGTCGGGGAGAGGTAGATACGCAGTATTTT.

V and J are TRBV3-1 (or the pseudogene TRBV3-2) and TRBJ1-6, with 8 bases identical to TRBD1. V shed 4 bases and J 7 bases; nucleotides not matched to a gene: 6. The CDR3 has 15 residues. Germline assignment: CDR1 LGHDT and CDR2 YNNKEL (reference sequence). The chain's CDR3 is CASSPRQGSNSPLHF. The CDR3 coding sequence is TGTGCCAGCAGCCCAAGACAGGGGTCGAATTCACCCCTCCACTTT.

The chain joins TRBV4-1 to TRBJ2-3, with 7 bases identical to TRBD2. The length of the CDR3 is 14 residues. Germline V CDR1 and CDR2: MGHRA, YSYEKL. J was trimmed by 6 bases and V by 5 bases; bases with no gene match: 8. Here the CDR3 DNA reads TGCGCCAGCAGCACGCGACAACTAGCGGATACGCAGTATTTT. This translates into CASSTRQLADTQYF.

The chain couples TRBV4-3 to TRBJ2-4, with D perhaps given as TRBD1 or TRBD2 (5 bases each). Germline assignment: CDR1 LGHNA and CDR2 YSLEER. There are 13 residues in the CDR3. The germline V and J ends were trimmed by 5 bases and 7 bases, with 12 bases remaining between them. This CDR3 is CASSYWGSNIQYF. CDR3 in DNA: TGCGCCAGCAGCTATTGGGGGTCCAACATTCAGTACTTC.

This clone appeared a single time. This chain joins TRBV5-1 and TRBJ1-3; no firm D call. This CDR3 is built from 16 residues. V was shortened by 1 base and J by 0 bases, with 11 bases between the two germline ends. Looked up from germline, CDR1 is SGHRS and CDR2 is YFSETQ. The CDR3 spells CASSLMGGSSGNTIYF. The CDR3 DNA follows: TGCGCCAGCAGCTTGATGGGAGGCAGCTCTGGAAACACCATATATTTT.

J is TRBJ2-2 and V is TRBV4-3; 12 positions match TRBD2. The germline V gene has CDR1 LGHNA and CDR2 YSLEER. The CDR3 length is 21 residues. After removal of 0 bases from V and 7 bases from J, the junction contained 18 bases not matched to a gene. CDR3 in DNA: TGCGCCAGCAGCCAAGATTCATCTAGCGGGAGGGTCTTCGAGGTTGGCGGGGAGCTGTTTTTT. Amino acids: CASSQDSSSGRVFEVGGELFF.

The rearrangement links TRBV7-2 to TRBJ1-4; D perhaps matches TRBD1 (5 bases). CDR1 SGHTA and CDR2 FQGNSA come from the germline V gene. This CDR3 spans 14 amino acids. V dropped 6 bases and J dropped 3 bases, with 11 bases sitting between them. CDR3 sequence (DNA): TGTGCCAGCAGTCGCGACAGCTCTAATGAAAAACTGTTTTTT. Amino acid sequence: CASSRDSSNEKLFF. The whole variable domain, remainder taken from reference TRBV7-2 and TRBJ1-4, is GAGVSQSPSNKVTEKGKDVELRCDPISGHTALYWYRQSLGQGLEFLIYFQGNSAPDKSGLPSDRFSAERTGGSVSTLTIQRTQQEDSAVYLCASSRDSSNEKLFFGSGTQLSVL.

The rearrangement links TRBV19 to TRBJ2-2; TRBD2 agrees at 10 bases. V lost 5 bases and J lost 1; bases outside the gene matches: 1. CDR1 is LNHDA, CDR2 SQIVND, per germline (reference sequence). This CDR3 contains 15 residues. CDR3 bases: TGTGCCAGTAGTTGGACTAGCGGGAACACCGGGGAGCTGTTTTTT. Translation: CASSWTSGNTGELFF.

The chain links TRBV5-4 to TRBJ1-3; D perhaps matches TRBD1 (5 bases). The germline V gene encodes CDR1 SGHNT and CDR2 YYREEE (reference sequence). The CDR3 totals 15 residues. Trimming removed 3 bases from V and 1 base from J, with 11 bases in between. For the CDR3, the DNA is TGTGCCAGCAGCTACGGGACGGCTTCTGGAAACACCATATATTTT. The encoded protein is CASSYGTASGNTIYF. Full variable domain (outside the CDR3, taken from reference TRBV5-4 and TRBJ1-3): ETGVTQSPTHLIKTRGQQVTLRCSSQSGHNTVSWYQQALGQGPQFIFQYYREEENGRGNFPPRFSGLQFPNYSSELNVNALELDDSALYLCASSYGTASGNTIYFGEGSWLTVV.

CDR3 sequence (DNA): TGTGCCAGCAGCAAAGTAAGAGGGAATAACTACAATGAGCAGTTCTTC. This translates into CASSKVRGNNYNEQFF. This chain joins TRBV21-1 and TRBJ2-1; whether TRBD2, the table's D call, matches the DNA was not checked. TRBV21-1 is a listed pseudogene. This CDR3 comprises 16 residues.

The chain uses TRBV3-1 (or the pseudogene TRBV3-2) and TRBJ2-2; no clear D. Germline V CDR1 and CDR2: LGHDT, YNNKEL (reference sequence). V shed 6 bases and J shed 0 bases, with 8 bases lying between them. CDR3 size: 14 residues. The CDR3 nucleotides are TGTGCCAGCAGGAACGAACCGAACACCGGGGAGCTGTTTTTT. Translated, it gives CASRNEPNTGELFF.